This TCR beta chain was captured in a study of technical replicates of blood from a handful of donors. Germline-derived CDR1 and CDR2 are MGHRA and YSYEKL. The CDR3 is 16 amino acids. Trimming cost V 5 bases and J 4 bases; bases outside gene matches: 6. This clone has a single count. Sequencing was performed with immunoSEQ multiplex PCR; in TCRdb, only in-frame clones are kept and a portion is missing. The sample lists around 78,000 clones, roughly 94% occurring once. The gene calls are TRBV4-1 and TRBJ2-1, with TRBD2 matching 12 bases. Material: T cells isolated from PBMCs. This receptor was identified in a human donor in good health. The CDR3 coding sequence is TGCGCCAGCAGCATCTCTAGCGGGGGGGCTTACAATGAGCAGTTCTTC. It translates to CASSISSGGAYNEQFF.